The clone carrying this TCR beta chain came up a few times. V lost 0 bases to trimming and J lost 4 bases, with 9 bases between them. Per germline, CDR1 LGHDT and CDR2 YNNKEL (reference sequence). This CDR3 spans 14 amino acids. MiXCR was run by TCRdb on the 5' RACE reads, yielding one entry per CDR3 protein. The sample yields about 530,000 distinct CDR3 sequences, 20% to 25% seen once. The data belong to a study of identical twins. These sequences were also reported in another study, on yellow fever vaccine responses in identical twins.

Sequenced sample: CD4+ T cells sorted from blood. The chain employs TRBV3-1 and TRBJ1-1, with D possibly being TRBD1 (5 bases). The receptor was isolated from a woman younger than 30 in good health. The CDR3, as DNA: TGTGCCAGCAGCCAAGACAGGGTGGGCACTGAAGCTTTCTTT. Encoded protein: CASSQDRVGTEAFF.